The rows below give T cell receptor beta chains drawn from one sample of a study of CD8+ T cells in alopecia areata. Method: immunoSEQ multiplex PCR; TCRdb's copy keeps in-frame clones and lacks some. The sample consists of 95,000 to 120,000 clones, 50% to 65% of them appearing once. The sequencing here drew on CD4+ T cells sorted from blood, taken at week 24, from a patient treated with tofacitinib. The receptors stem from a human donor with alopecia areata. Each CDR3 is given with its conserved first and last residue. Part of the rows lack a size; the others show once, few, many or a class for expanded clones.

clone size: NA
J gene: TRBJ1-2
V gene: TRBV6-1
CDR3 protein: CASSDWTGPDYGYTF

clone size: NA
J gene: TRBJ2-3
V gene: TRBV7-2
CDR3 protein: CASSLGPPDTQYF

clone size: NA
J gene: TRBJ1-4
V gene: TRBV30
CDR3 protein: CAWREGTNEKLFF

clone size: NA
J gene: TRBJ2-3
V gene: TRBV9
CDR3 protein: CASSLEGGPTDTQYF

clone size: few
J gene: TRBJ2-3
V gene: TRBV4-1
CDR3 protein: CASSQRGVEVTQYF

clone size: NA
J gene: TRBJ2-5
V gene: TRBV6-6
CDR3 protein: CASSRTLGETQYF

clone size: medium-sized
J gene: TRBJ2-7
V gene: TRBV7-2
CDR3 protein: CASSRIDWGEQYF

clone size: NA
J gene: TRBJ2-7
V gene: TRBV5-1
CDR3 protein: CASSLSAALTGQYF

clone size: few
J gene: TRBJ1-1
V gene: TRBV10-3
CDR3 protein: CAISERLQNTEAFF

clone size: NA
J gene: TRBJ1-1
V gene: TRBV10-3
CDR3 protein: CATNSRLTGNTEAFF

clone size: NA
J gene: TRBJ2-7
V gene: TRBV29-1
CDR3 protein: CSAADRATYEQYF

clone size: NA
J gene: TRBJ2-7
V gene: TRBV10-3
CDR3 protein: CAITRGDGYEQYF

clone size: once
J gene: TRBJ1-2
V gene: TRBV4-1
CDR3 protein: CASSQQGTYGYTF

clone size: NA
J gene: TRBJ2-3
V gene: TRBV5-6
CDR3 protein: CASSLEDTQYF

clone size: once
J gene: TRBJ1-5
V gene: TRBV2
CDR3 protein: CASSGMAGQPQHF

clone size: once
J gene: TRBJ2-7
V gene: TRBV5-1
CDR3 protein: CASSQDRWSSYEQYF

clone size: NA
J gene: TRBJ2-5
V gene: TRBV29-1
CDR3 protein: CSADRSQETQYF

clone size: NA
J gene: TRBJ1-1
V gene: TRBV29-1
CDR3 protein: CSVDSGSTEAFF

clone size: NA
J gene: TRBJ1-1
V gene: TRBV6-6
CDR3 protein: CASSYLPEAFF

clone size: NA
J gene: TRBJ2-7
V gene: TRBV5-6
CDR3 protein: CASRSWGTDSSYEQYF

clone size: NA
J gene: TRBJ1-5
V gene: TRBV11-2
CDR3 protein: CASSLGDWGPQHF

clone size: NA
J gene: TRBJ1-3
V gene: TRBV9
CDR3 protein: CASSSGGTSGNTIYF

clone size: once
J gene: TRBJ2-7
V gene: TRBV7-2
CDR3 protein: CASSLDSTSSYEQYF

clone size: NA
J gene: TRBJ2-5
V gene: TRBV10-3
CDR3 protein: CAISVALPETQYF

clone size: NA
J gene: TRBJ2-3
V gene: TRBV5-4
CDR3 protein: CASSSRLPISTDTQYF